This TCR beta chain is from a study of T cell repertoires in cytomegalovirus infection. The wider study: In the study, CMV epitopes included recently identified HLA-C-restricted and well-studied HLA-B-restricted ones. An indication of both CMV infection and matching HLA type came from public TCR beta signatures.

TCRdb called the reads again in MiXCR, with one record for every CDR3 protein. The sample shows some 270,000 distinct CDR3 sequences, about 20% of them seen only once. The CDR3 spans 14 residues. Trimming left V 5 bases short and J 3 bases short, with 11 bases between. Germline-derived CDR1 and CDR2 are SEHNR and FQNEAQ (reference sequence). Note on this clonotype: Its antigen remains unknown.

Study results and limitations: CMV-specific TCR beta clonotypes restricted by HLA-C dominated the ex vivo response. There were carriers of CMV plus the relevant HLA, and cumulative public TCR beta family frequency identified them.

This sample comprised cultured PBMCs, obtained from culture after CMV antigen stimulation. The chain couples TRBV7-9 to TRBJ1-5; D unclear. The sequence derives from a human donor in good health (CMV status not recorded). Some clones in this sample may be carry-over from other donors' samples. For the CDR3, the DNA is TGTGCCAGCAGCCAAACGTCTAACAATCAGCCCCAGCATTTT. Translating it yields CASSQTSNNQPQHF.